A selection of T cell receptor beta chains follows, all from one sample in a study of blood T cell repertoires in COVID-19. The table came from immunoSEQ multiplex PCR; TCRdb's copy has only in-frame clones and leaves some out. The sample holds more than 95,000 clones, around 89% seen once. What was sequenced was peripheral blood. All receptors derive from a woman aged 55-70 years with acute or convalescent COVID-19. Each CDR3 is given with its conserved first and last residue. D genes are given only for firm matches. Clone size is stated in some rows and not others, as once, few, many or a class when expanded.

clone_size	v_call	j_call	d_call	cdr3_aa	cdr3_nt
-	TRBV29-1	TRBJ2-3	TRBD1	CSVARGRADTQYF	TGCAGCGTCGCTAGGGGGCGGGCGGATACGCAGTATTTT
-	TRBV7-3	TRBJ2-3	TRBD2	CASRKSGGTDTQYF	TGTGCCAGCAGGAAGAGCGGGGGCACAGATACGCAGTATTTT
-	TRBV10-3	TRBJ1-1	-	CAISDGLNTEAFF	TGTGCCATCAGTGACGGTTTGAACACTGAAGCTTTCTTT
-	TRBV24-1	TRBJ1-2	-	CATSDWRSPNYGYTF	TGTGCCACCAGTGATTGGAGGAGCCCTAACTATGGCTACACCTTC
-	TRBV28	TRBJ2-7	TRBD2	CASAAGLALEQYF	TGTGCCAGTGCCGCGGGACTAGCGCTCGAGCAGTACTTC
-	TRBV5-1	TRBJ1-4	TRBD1	CASSLGQGGTNEKLFF	TGCGCCAGCAGCCTCGGACAGGGGGGAACTAATGAAAAACTGTTTTTT
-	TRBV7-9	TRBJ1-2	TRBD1	CASSLGQGAKTF	TGTGCCAGCAGCTTAGGACAGGGGGCGAAAACCTTC
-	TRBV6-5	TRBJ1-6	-	CASKKGGSYNSPLHF	TGTGCCAGCAAAAAAGGGGGCTCCTATAATTCACCCCTCCACTTT
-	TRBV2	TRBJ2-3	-	CASSEGSYSTDTQYF	TGTGCCAGCAGTGAGGGCAGCTATAGCACAGATACGCAGTATTTT
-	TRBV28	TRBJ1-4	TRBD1	CASSSTRDRAPNEKLFF	TGTGCCAGCAGTTCCACCCGGGACAGGGCCCCGAATGAAAAACTGTTTTTT
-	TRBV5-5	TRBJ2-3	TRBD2	CASSVAGGPTDTQYF	TGTGCCAGCAGCGTAGCGGGAGGCCCCACAGATACGCAGTATTTT
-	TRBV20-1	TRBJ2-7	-	CSASGLRGSYEQYF	TGCAGTGCTAGTGGCCTACGGGGCTCCTACGAGCAGTACTTC
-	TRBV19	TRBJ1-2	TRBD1	CASSMRQGAAYGYTF	TGTGCCAGTAGTATGCGACAGGGGGCAGCCTATGGCTACACCTTC
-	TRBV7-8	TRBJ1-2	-	CASSPNRTANYGYTF	TGTGCCAGCAGCCCAAACAGGACGGCTAACTATGGCTACACCTTC
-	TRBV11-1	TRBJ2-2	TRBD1	CASSQGQGNTGELFF	TGTGCCAGCAGCCAGGGACAGGGGAACACCGGGGAGCTGTTTTTT
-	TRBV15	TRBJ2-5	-	CATSRDVAVGQETQYF	TGTGCCACCAGCAGAGACGTAGCGGTGGGCCAAGAGACCCAGTACTTC
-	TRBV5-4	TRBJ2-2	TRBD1	CASSGSGQGTGELFF	TGTGCCAGCAGCGGGAGCGGACAGGGGACCGGGGAGCTGTTTTTT
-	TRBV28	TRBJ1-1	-	CASSWGGIQATEAFF	TGTGCCAGCAGTTGGGGGGGGATTCAAGCAACTGAAGCTTTCTTT
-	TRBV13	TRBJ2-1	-	CASSLTSTLSNNEQFF	TGTGCCAGCAGCTTAACCTCGACTCTCTCCAATAATGAGCAGTTCTTC
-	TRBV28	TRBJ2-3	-	CASSLTSYTQYF	TGTGCCAGCAGCCTGACTAGTTATACGCAGTATTTT
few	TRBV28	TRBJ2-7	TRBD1	CASSLGTGVGEQYF	TGTGCCAGCAGTTTAGGGACAGGGGTGGGGGAGCAGTACTTC
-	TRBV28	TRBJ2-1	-	CASIAHPSGKNEQFF	TGTGCCAGCATCGCTCACCCCTCAGGGAAGAATGAGCAGTTCTTC
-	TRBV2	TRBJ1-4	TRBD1	CASKVQGSNEKLFF	TGTGCCAGCAAGGTACAGGGGTCGAATGAAAAACTGTTTTTT
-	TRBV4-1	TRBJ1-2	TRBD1	CASSSRTGGYTF	TGCGCCAGCAGCTCCAGGACAGGCGGCTACACCTTC
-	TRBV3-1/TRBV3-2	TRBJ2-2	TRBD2	CASSHWSGTGGTGELFF	TGTGCCAGCAGCCACTGGAGTGGTACGGGAGGCACCGGGGAGCTGTTTTTT
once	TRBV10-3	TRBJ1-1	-	CAISAQKDSPNTEAFF	TGTGCCATCAGTGCCCAAAAGGACAGCCCCAACACTGAAGCTTTCTTT
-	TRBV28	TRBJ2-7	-	CASSQQSYEQYF	TGTGCCAGCAGCCAACAGTCCTACGAGCAGTACTTC
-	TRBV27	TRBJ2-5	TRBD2	CASRSGTMETQYF	TGTGCCAGCAGATCCGGGACTATGGAGACCCAGTACTTC
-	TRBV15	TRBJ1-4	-	CATSRDSQGNEKLFF	TGTGCCACCAGCAGAGATTCCCAGGGGAATGAAAAACTGTTTTTT
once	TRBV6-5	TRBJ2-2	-	CASRAPGTGELFF	TGTGCCAGCAGGGCCCCGGGCACCGGGGAGCTGTTTTTT
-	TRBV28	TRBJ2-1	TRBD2	CASSLGTSGRAEQFF	TGTGCCAGCAGCCTTGGAACTAGCGGGAGGGCTGAGCAGTTCTTC
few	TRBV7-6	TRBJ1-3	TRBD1	CASSRGQLISGNTIYF	TGTGCCAGCTCCCGGGGACAGCTAATCTCTGGAAACACCATATATTTT
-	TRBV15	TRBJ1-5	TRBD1	CATSRDVATGERQPQHF	TGTGCCACCAGCAGAGATGTTGCGACAGGGGAGCGGCAGCCCCAGCATTTT
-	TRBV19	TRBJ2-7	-	CASSRKGDYEQYF	TGTGCCAGTAGTAGAAAGGGGGACTACGAGCAGTACTTC
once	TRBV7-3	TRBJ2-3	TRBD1	CASSLTLGQGTDTQYF	TGTGCCAGCAGCTTAACGTTGGGACAGGGCACAGATACGCAGTATTTT
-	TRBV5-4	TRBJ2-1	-	CASSLDGGHNEQFF	TGTGCCAGCAGCTTGGACGGCGGGCACAATGAGCAGTTCTTC
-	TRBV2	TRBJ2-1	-	CASRGQNEQFF	TGTGCCAGCAGGGGGCAGAATGAGCAGTTCTTC
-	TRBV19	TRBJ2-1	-	CASKGQGSGTKGYNEQFF	TGTGCCAGTAAGGGACAGGGTAGCGGGACGAAGGGATACAATGAGCAGTTCTTC
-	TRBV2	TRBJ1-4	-	CASSETAVNEKLFF	TGTGCCAGCAGTGAAACCGCGGTTAATGAAAAACTGTTTTTT
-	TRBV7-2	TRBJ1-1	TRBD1	CASSLVTGENTEAFF	TGTGCCAGCAGCTTAGTAACAGGGGAAAACACTGAAGCTTTCTTT
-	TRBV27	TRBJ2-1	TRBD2	CASSARLAGTYNEQFF	TGTGCCAGCAGTGCCAGACTAGCGGGAACCTACAATGAGCAGTTCTTC
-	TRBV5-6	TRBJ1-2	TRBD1	CASSLVGQDTFGYTF	TGTGCCAGCAGCTTGGTAGGACAGGATACGTTTGGCTACACCTTC
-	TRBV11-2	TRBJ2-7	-	CASSLGQIYEQYF	TGTGCCAGCAGCTTAGGACAGATCTACGAGCAGTACTTC
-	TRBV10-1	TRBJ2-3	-	CASSESGVRTDTQYF	TGCGCCAGCAGTGAATCCGGGGTCCGCACAGATACGCAGTATTTT
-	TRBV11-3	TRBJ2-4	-	CASSLAREGIQYF	TGTGCCAGCAGCTTAGCCAGGGAAGGCATTCAGTACTTC
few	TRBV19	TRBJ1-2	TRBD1	CASSIGQGALNYGYTF	TGTGCCAGTAGTATCGGACAGGGGGCTCTTAACTATGGCTACACCTTC
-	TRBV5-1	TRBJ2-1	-	CASSLGSAGNNEQFF	TGCGCCAGCAGCTTGGGTTCGGCGGGGAACAATGAGCAGTTCTTC
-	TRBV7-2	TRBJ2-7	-	CASSPGILASYEQYF	TGTGCCAGCAGCCCCGGGATCTTGGCTTCCTACGAGCAGTACTTC
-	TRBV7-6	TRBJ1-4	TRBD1	CASSPRTGGNEKLFF	TGTGCCAGCAGCCCCCGGACAGGGGGTAATGAAAAACTGTTTTTT
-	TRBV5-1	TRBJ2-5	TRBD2	CASSVPAGGRETQYF	TGCGCCAGCAGCGTGCCGGCGGGAGGACGGGAGACCCAGTACTTC
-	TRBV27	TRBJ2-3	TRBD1	CASSLSNRGNTDTQYF	TGTGCCAGCAGTTTATCGAACAGGGGGAACACAGATACGCAGTATTTT
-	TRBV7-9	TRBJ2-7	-	CASSSRTRGYEQYF	TGTGCCAGCAGCTCCCGGACAAGGGGGTACGAGCAGTACTTC
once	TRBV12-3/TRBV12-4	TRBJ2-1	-	CASSTLQGREQFF	TGTGCCAGCAGTACCCTGCAGGGGCGTGAGCAGTTCTTC
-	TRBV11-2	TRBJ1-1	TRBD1	CASSLDQGVGRTEAFF	TGTGCCAGCAGCTTAGATCAGGGGGTAGGGCGCACTGAAGCTTTCTTT
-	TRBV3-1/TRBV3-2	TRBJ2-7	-	CASSQGAGPPYEQYF	TGTGCCAGCAGCCAAGGAGCGGGCCCCCCCTACGAGCAGTACTTC